This T cell receptor beta chain originates from a study of blood T cells in healthy people across ages. Primed by a sample-barcoded 5' primer and a J-beta primer mix, a second PCR proceeded for 7 to 11 cycles. TCRdb passed the 5' RACE reads through MiXCR, listing each CDR3 protein once. The sample lists over 600,000 distinct CDR3 sequences; 40% to 45% were seen once. The CDR3 consists of 14 residues. Germline V lookup: CDR1 SQVTM, CDR2 ANQGSEA. V lost 6 bases, J lost 4 bases, and 9 bases stayed unmatched. The chain employs TRBV29-1 and TRBJ1-5; TRBD1 aligns across 7 bases. Sequenced material: blood. The clonotype was recovered from a man aged 80 or over in good health. For the CDR3, the DNA is TGCAGCGTCGTAACGGGACAGTTGAATCAGCCCCAGCATTTT. It yields the protein CSVVTGQLNQPQHF.